Listed here are 6 T cell receptor beta chains from one sample, sequenced in a study of blood T cell repertoires in COVID-19 (dated by TCRdb to 2018 to 2020). The receptor library was made with the immunoSEQ multiplex PCR assay. This is the immuneACCESS table as TCRdb keeps it, with only in-frame sequences that have V and J called. A part of the clones is gone; compared with another copy, unresolved V genes explain less than half, and the rest is unexplained. In all, the sample holds over 300,000 clones, and 80% to 90% of those were seen once. The top ten hold 2.2% of the sample. The source material was PBMCs or T cells enriched from blood (not recorded which). Receptors originate from a man aged 30 to 39 who had recovered from COVID-19.

The chain uses TRBV2 and TRBJ1-4, with a weak D call TRBD1 (6 bases). The CDR3 runs 15 residues. CDR1 and CDR2 from the germline V gene are SNHLY and FYNNEI. V lost 2 bases and J lost 7, with 14 bases in between. This CDR3 is CASSENGQGSEKLFF. The CDR3 DNA sequence: TGTGCCAGCAGTGAAAACGGGCAGGGGAGTGAAAAACTGTTTTTT.

This clone was detected a few times. The J gene is TRBJ1-1, the V gene TRBV19; a possible D gene is TRBD1 (5 bases). This CDR3 spans 16 amino acids. V was trimmed by 8 bases and J by 1 base, leaving 20 bases between them. Germline V gene lookup returns CDR1 LNHDA and CDR2 SQIVND (reference sequence). The CDR3 is CASLLVGRVGNTEAFF. DNA of the CDR3: TGTGCCAGTTTATTAGTCGGCAGGGTGGGGAACACTGAAGCTTTCTTT.

V is TRBV19 and J is TRBJ1-1; the D is unclear. V lost 0 bases and J 4 bases, leaving 12 bases between the germline ends. Germline V gene sequence: CDR1 LNHDA, CDR2 SQIVND (reference sequence). CDR3 length: 15 amino acids. DNA of the CDR3: TGTGCCAGTAGTATAGATCTTACGGTGGTCACTGAAGCTTTCTTT. Its protein is CASSIDLTVVTEAFF.

The chain recombines TRBV18 with TRBJ2-1, with TRBD2 matching over 11 bases. From germline, CDR1 is KGHSH and CDR2 LQKENI. There are 15 residues in the CDR3. After removal of 6 bases from V and 4 bases from J, the junction contained 5 bases not matched to a gene. The CDR3 DNA reads TGTGCCAGCTCTCCGACTAGCGGGGATTACAATGAGCAGTTCTTC. Translated: CASSPTSGDYNEQFF.

The V call is TRBV29-1, the J call TRBJ2-5, with D possibly matching TRBD1 (5 bases). This CDR3 is 12 amino acids long. V dropped 4 bases and J dropped 5 bases, with 11 bases sitting between them. CDR1 and CDR2 (germline): SQVTM, ANQGSEA. The CDR3 reads CSVAGHGETQYF. CDR3 coding DNA: TGCAGCGTTGCAGGACACGGGGAGACCCAGTACTTC.

The chain has TRBV29-1 and TRBJ1-1; D might be TRBD1 (6 bases). The CDR3 spans 13 residues. CDR1 is SQVTM, CDR2 ANQGSEA, per germline. Trimming removed 6 bases from V and 1 base from J, with 12 bases in between. The DNA of the CDR3 is TGCAGCGTGGAAAGACAGGCGAACACTGAAGCTTTCTTT. This translates into CSVERQANTEAFF. The variable domain in full, with the rest retrieved from reference TRBV29-1 and TRBJ1-1, is SAVISQKPSRDICQRGTSLTIQCQVDSQVTMMFWYRQQPGQSLTLIATANQGSEATYESGFVIDKFPISRPNLTFSTLTVSNMSPEDSSIYLCSVERQANTEAFFGQGTRLTVV.